These 31 T cell receptor beta chains originate from one sample sequenced in a study of shared clonotypes between healthy human individuals. Only in-frame clones appear in the TCRdb table, and some are missing; sequencing was by immunoSEQ multiplex PCR. The sample contains some 1 million clones, roughly 75% of which appear only once. The specimen was memory CD4+ T cells sorted from blood. Subset: CD45RA-negative fraction. These receptors all stem from a young man in good health.

The genes are TRBV10-3 and TRBJ2-1; D may be TRBD1 (6 bases). Trimming shortened V by 2 bases and J by 8 bases, and 16 bases separated the two germline ends. The CDR3 totals 15 residues. In germline, CDR1 is ENHRY, CDR2 SYGVKD. In DNA form, the CDR3 reads TGTGCCATCAGTGAGGGGGCGGGCTGGACAGATGAGCAGTTCTTC. Residues: CAISEGAGWTDEQFF.

The V gene is TRBV2, the J gene TRBJ1-3, with a possible D match to TRBD1 (6 bases). The CDR3 is 14 amino acids. The germline V and J ends were trimmed by 3 bases and 4 bases, with 10 bases remaining between them. In germline, CDR1 is SNHLY, CDR2 FYNNEI. CDR3 sequence reads: CASSDPRGGNTIYF. The CDR3 DNA reads as TGTGCCAGCAGTGACCCGAGGGGGGGAAACACCATATATTTT.

This clone was picked up one time. The gene calls are TRBV11-2 and TRBJ2-2; tentative D call: TRBD2 (6 bases). Between the trimmed V and J ends, which lost 1 base and 7 bases, there was a span of 10 bases. Germline V lookup: CDR1 SGHAT, CDR2 FQNNGV. The CDR3 sequence is 14 residues long. CDR3 amino acids: CASSLATSSGELFF. In DNA, the CDR3 is TGTGCCAGCAGCTTAGCCACTAGCAGCGGGGAGCTGTTTTTT.

The chain couples TRBV15 to TRBJ2-5; D is perhaps TRBD2 (5 bases). This CDR3 has 14 amino acids. V gave up 0 bases and J gave up 5 bases, with 10 bases separating them. Looked up from germline, CDR1 is LNHNV and CDR2 is YYDKDF (reference sequence). CDR3 nucleotides: TGTGCCACCAGCAGAGATAGAGGGAGCGAGACCCAGTACTTC. It is translated as CATSRDRGSETQYF.

The chain joins TRBV6-1 to TRBJ2-3; 7 nucleotides line up with TRBD1. Germline V gene sequence: CDR1 MNHNS, CDR2 SASEGT. V shed 7 bases, J shed 5 bases, and the junction held 6 bases outside the gene matches. The CDR3 loop spans 13 amino acids. DNA for the CDR3: TGTGCCAGCACTGAGGGGGCCGGAGATACGCAGTATTTT. It is translated as CASTEGAGDTQYF.

The V and J genes are TRBV2 and TRBJ2-3; D not resolved. V lost 5 bases and J lost 5, with 8 bases in between. Germline V gene lookup returns CDR1 SNHLY and CDR2 FYNNEI. This CDR3 is 12 amino acids long. The CDR3, as DNA: TGTGCCAGCAGTCAAAGACGAGATACGCAGTATTTT. It specifies CASSQRRDTQYF.

The chain carries TRBV5-6 and TRBJ1-4; D might be TRBD1 (5 bases). CDR3 length: 15 residues. The germline V and J ends were trimmed by 4 bases and 4 bases, with 14 bases remaining between them. In germline, CDR1 is SGHDT, CDR2 YYEEEE. The CDR3 protein is CASSGTGTDNEKLFF. The CDR3 nucleotides read TGTGCCAGCAGCGGAACCGGGACCGATAATGAAAAACTGTTTTTT.

This chain uses TRBV6-4 with TRBJ2-2; no clear D. The V end lost 4 bases, the J end lost 1 base, and 4 bases lay between the germline ends. The CDR3 extends over 13 amino acids. In germline, CDR1 is MRHNA, CDR2 SNTAGT. CDR3 amino acids: CASSARNTGELFF. CDR3 DNA: TGTGCCAGCAGTGCCAGGAACACCGGGGAGCTGTTTTTT.

About this clone: Being one base from a much bigger clone, this may be a read error. In the same sample, other DNA sequences code for this CDR3. The rearrangement links TRBV5-1 to TRBJ1-4, with 9 bases that match TRBD1. V lost 0 bases, J lost 6 bases, and 0 bases stayed unmatched. The CDR3 spans 14 residues. Germline V gene data show CDR1 as SGHRS and CDR2 as YFSETQ. This chain's CDR3 is CASSLGQGDEKLFF. CDR3 DNA: TGCGCCAGCAGCTTGGGACAGGGGGATGAAAAACTGTTTTTT.

The rearrangement joins TRBV10-1 to TRBJ2-3, with 7 bases lining up with TRBD2. The V and J ends lost 0 bases and 0 bases, in that order; junction bases with no gene match: 6. This CDR3 comprises 17 residues. Germline CDR1 is WNHNN and CDR2 is SYGVQD (reference sequence). The CDR3 DNA reads TGCGCCAGCAGTGAGTCCCCAGCGGGGTTTAGCACAGATACGCAGTATTTT. It translates to CASSESPAGFSTDTQYF.

This clone was recorded many times. The chain links TRBV28 to TRBJ2-7; TRBD1 aligns across 8 bases. The CDR3 is 15 residues long. CDR1 is MDHEN and CDR2 is SYDVKM in the germline V gene. J lost 3 bases, V lost 6 bases, and 10 bases had no gene match. The DNA for the CDR3 is TGTGCCAGCAGCTCCGGACAGGGAATGGGCTACGAGCAGTACTTC. Its protein product is CASSSGQGMGYEQYF. The complete variable domain, with remaining parts taken from reference TRBV28 and TRBJ2-7, reads DVKVTQSSRYLVKRTGEKVFLECVQDMDHENMFWYRQDPGLGLRLIYFSYDVKMKEKGDIPEGYSVSREKKERFSLILESASTNQTSMYLCASSSGQGMGYEQYFGPGTRLTVT.

J is TRBJ2-7 and V is TRBV5-4; D tentatively reads TRBD1 or TRBD2 (5 bases each). V was clipped by 2 bases and J by 0 bases, with 12 bases between them. This CDR3 is built from 15 residues. Per germline, CDR1 SGHNT and CDR2 YYREEE (reference sequence). The CDR3 loop reads CASSFTGTASYEQYF. CDR3 bases: TGTGCCAGCAGCTTTACCGGGACGGCCTCCTACGAGCAGTACTTC.

The genes are TRBV30 and TRBJ2-7; D is perhaps TRBD1 or TRBD2 (5 bases each). The CDR3 is 15 residues long. V lost 3 bases, J lost 0 bases, and 15 bases lay in between. CDR1 and CDR2 (germline): GTSNPN, SVGIG (reference sequence). The DNA for the CDR3 is TGTGCCTGGAGCTCGGGACCGTGGAGCTCCTACGAGCAGTACTTC. It codes for CAWSSGPWSSYEQYF.

The chain uses TRBV7-2 and TRBJ1-3, with D tentatively TRBD1 (6 bases). This CDR3 contains 17 residues. The germline V gene has CDR1 SGHTA and CDR2 FQGNSA. V was clipped by 5 bases and J by 4 bases, with 21 bases between them. The CDR3 region is CASSPMGAGAAGNTIYF. CDR3 in DNA: TGTGCCAGCAGCCCCATGGGGGCCGGGGCAGCGGGAAACACCATATATTTT. Together with reference TRBV7-2 and TRBJ1-3, the CDR3 gives the full variable domain: GAGVSQSPSNKVTEKGKDVELRCDPISGHTALYWYRQSLGQGLEFLIYFQGNSAPDKSGLPSDRFSAERTGGSVSTLTIQRTQQEDSAVYLCASSPMGAGAAGNTIYFGEGSWLTVV.

This clone appeared a few times. This chain joins TRBV18 and TRBJ1-5; D gene ambiguous. The CDR3 runs to 14 residues. Germline values: CDR1 KGHSH, CDR2 LQKENI. With 2 bases removed from V and 3 bases from J, the gap between germline ends came to 8 bases. The CDR3 reads CASSPGNYNQPQHF. CDR3 coding DNA: TGTGCCAGCTCACCAGGTAACTACAATCAGCCCCAGCATTTT.

This sequence joins TRBV6-5 and TRBJ1-2, with a tentative D call TRBD1 (6 bases). Germline CDR1 and CDR2: MNHEY and SVGAGI. Trimming took off 4 bases at V and 2 bases at J, with 8 bases between the two ends. The CDR3 is 13 amino acids. The CDR3 bases are TGTGCCAGCAGTTCCCAGGGGAACTATGGCTACACCTTC. It specifies CASSSQGNYGYTF.

The chain employs TRBV9 and TRBJ1-2; D is unresolved. The CDR3 consists of 14 residues. The V end lost 0 bases, the J end lost 7 bases, and 13 bases lay between the germline ends. Germline V gives CDR1 SGDLS, CDR2 YYNGEE. The CDR3 loop is CASSVDGYPTGYTF. As DNA, the CDR3 is TGTGCCAGCAGCGTAGATGGGTATCCCACTGGCTACACCTTC.

The genes are TRBV5-4 and TRBJ1-2; a weak D match, TRBD1 (6 bases). The CDR3 covers 12 residues. Trimming took 4 bases from V and 10 from J, leaving 14 bases between them. Per the germline V gene, CDR1 is SGHNT and CDR2 is YYREEE (reference sequence). In DNA, the CDR3 is TGTGCCAGCAGCCGGGGACAAGGGGTCTACACCTTC. Translating gives CASSRGQGVYTF. The variable domain in full, with the rest retrieved from reference TRBV5-4 and TRBJ1-2, is ETGVTQSPTHLIKTRGQQVTLRCSSQSGHNTVSWYQQALGQGPQFIFQYYREEENGRGNFPPRFSGLQFPNYSSELNVNALELDDSALYLCASSRGQGVYTFGSGTRLTVV.

The rearrangement uses TRBV18 and TRBJ2-2; no definite D call. The ends were cut back, 6 bases at V and 4 bases at J, with 9 bases in the middle. Germline V CDR1 and CDR2: KGHSH, LQKENI. The CDR3 consists of 13 residues. CDR3 sequence reads: CASSYSRTGELFF. CDR3 sequence (DNA): TGTGCCAGCTCCTACAGCCGCACCGGGGAGCTGTTTTTT.

V usage is TRBV6-6 and J usage is TRBJ2-7; 9 nucleotides match TRBD2. This CDR3 is built from 15 residues. The junction had 6 bases not matched to a gene; V was cut back by 4 bases and J by 2 bases. Germline-derived CDR1 and CDR2 are MNHNY and SVGAGI (reference sequence). CDR3 sequence reads: CASSSSGVNTYEQYF. The CDR3 DNA follows: TGTGCCAGCAGTTCTAGCGGGGTCAACACCTACGAGCAGTACTTC.

J is TRBJ2-2 and V is TRBV6-4; 15 bases align to TRBD2. CDR3 length equals 20 residues. Germline-derived CDR1 and CDR2 are MRHNA and SNTAGT. The V gene end was trimmed by 8 bases and the J gene end by 3 bases; junction bases not matched to a gene: 16. CDR3 in amino acids: CASRGQGLAGGPRDTGELFF. The CDR3 nucleotides read TGTGCCAGCCGAGGCCAAGGACTAGCGGGAGGGCCCCGGGACACCGGGGAGCTGTTTTTT.

The chain links TRBV10-2 to TRBJ1-2; D call uncertain. CDR1 WSHSY and CDR2 SAAADI come from the germline V gene. With 6 bases removed from V and 8 bases from J, the gap between germline ends came to 19 bases. The CDR3 is 14 residues long. As DNA, the CDR3 is TGCGCCAGCAGCCCGGACGCCGTAGTTGGGGGCTACACCTTC. Encoded protein: CASSPDAVVGGYTF.

The V call is TRBV5-4, the J call TRBJ2-7; D is uncertain. CDR3 size: 12 residues. The germline gives CDR1 SGHNT, CDR2 YYREEE (reference sequence). V was pared by 2 bases and J by 0 bases, with 3 bases between. The chain's CDR3 is CASSFDSYEQYF. CDR3 nucleotides: TGTGCCAGCAGCTTCGACTCCTACGAGCAGTACTTC.

The V gene is TRBV2, the J gene TRBJ2-1; D not resolved. CDR3 length: 13 residues. Trimming removed 2 bases from V and 8 bases from J, with 10 bases in between. CDR1 and CDR2 (germline): SNHLY, FYNNEI. CDR3 coding DNA: TGTGCCAGCAGTGAAACTCCTCGTGATGAGCAGTTCTTC. This encodes CASSETPRDEQFF.

The chain couples TRBV6-1 to TRBJ1-6; TRBD1 agrees at 9 bases. This CDR3 is built from 16 residues. Germline V gene data show CDR1 as MNHNS and CDR2 as SASEGT. Unmatched junction bases numbered 9, after V lost 2 bases and J lost 10 bases. CDR3 sequence (DNA): TGTGCCAGCAGTGAAAGTTCCGGGACAGGGAGGTCACCCCTCCACTTT. As protein: CASSESSGTGRSPLHF.

This clone occurred a few times. This rearrangement joins TRBV7-2 to TRBJ2-3, with D unclear. This CDR3 region has 16 residues. CDR1 and CDR2 from the germline V gene are SGHTA and FQGNSA. With 1 base removed from V and 2 bases from J, the gap between germline ends came to 13 bases. The CDR3 nucleotides are TGTGCCAGCAGCTTAGTGAGCTTCCTTGACACAGATACGCAGTATTTT. Translated, it gives CASSLVSFLDTDTQYF.

This clone occurred a few times. This may come from a read error, since a much larger clone is one base off. The chain combines TRBV6-1 with TRBJ1-2; 7 bases are shared with TRBD1. The CDR3 length is 13 residues. CDR1 and CDR2 (germline): MNHNS, SASEGT. Germline trimming cut 4 bases from V and 2 bases from J; bases unmatched to any gene: 1. CDR3 loop: CASSATGNYGYTF. In DNA form, the CDR3 reads TGTGCCAGCAGTGCGACAGGGAACTATGGCTACACCTTC.

As concerns this clone: A much larger clone lies one base from this, so it may be a read error. This rearrangement joins TRBV11-2 to TRBJ2-5; D remains unclear. This CDR3 region has 11 residues. Trimming cost V 5 bases and J 2 bases, with 3 bases left between them. Per germline, CDR1 SGHAT and CDR2 FQNNGV. The CDR3 here is CASSMQETQYF. The CDR3 nucleotides read TGTGCCAGCAGCATGCAAGAGACCCAGTACTTC. The entire variable domain, with the rest obtained from reference TRBV11-2 and TRBJ2-5, is as follows: EAGVAQSPRYKIIEKRQSVAFWCNPISGHATLYWYQQILGQGPKLLIQFQNNGVVDDSQLPKDRFSAERLKGVDSTLKIQPAKLEDSAVYLCASSMQETQYFGPGTRLLVL.

V is TRBV6-1 and J is TRBJ1-2; maybe TRBD1 (6 bases). The V and J ends lost 5 bases and 4 bases respectively, with 17 bases between them. Germline values: CDR1 MNHNS, CDR2 SASEGT. The length of the CDR3 is 15 residues. The CDR3 coding sequence is TGTGCCAGCAGTCTCCAAAAACAGGGAGCCTATGGCTACACCTTC. It encodes CASSLQKQGAYGYTF.

The chain is built from TRBV6-6 and TRBJ2-2, with D hard to call. Trimming shortened V by 4 bases and J by 5 bases, and 14 bases separated the two germline ends. The CDR3 has 15 residues. Germline V lookup: CDR1 MNHNY, CDR2 SVGAGI (reference sequence). The CDR3, as DNA: TGTGCCAGCAGTTTCCCAGGAACCATAACCGGGGAGCTGTTTTTT. This codes for CASSFPGTITGELFF.

This rearrangement joins TRBV7-2 to TRBJ1-3; the D is unclear. This CDR3 has 13 residues. The V gene lost 5 bases and the J gene lost 4 bases, with 9 bases spanning the gap. CDR1 is SGHTA and CDR2 is FQGNSA in the germline V gene. The CDR3 bases are TGTGCCAGCAGCAGGGAGTCGGGAAACACCATATATTTT. Encoded protein: CASSRESGNTIYF. The full variable domain, completed using reference TRBV7-2 and TRBJ1-3, is GAGVSQSPSNKVTEKGKDVELRCDPISGHTALYWYRQSLGQGLEFLIYFQGNSAPDKSGLPSDRFSAERTGGSVSTLTIQRTQQEDSAVYLCASSRESGNTIYFGEGSWLTVV.